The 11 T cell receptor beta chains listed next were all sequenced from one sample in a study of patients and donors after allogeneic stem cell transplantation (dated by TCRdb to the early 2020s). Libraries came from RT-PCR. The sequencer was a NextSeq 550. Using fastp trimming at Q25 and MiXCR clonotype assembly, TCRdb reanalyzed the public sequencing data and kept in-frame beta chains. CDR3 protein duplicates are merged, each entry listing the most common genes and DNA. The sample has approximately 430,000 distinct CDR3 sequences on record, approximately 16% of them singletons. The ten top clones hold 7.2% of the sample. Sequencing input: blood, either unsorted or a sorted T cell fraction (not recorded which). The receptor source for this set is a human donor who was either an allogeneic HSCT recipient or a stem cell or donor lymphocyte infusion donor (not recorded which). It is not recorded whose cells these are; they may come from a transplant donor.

This chain's CDR3 is CASSFQDRKQFF. Written as DNA, the CDR3 is TGTGCCAGCAGTTTCCAGGACAGAAAGCAGTTCTTC. The chain carries TRBV27 and TRBJ2-1, with D possibly TRBD1 on 6 matching bases. This CDR3 region has 12 residues. V lost 3 bases and J 11 bases, leaving 11 bases between the germline ends. The germline V gene encodes CDR1 MNHEY and CDR2 SMNVEV (reference sequence).

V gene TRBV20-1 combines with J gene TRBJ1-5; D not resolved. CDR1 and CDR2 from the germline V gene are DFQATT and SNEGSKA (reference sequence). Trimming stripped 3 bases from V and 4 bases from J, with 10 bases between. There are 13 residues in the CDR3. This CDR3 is CSASGGVNQPQHF. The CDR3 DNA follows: TGCAGTGCTAGCGGCGGGGTAAATCAGCCCCAGCATTTT.

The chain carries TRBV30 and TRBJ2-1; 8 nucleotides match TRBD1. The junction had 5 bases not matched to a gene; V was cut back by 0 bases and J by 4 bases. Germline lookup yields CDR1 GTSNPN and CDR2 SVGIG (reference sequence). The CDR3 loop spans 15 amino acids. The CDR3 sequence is CAWSVRDRSYNEQFF. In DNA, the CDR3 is TGTGCCTGGAGTGTAAGGGACAGGAGTTACAATGAGCAGTTCTTC.

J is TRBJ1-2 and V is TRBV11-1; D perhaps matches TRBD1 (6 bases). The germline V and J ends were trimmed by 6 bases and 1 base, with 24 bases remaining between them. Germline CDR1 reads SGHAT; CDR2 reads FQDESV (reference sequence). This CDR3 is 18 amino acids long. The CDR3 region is CASRPFNWGYRDNYGYTF. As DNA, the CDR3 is TGTGCCAGCAGACCCTTCAATTGGGGATACAGGGATAACTATGGCTACACCTTC.

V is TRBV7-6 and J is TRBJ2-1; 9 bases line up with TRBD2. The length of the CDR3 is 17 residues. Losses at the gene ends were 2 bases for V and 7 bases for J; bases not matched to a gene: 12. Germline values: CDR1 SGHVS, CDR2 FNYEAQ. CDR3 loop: CASSLSGRASGVNEQFF. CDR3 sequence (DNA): TGTGCCAGCAGCTTAAGTGGCCGGGCTAGCGGGGTAAATGAGCAGTTCTTC.

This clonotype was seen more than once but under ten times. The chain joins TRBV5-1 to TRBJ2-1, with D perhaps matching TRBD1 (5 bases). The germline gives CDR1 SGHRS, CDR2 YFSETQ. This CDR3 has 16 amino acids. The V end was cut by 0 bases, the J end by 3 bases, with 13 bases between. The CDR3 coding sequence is TGCGCCAGCAGCTTGGGAGCAGGGCAGATCTACAATGAGCAGTTCTTC. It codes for CASSLGAGQIYNEQFF. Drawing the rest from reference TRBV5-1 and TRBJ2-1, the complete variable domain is KAGVTQTPRYLIKTRGQQVTLSCSPISGHRSVSWYQQTPGQGLQFLFEYFSETQRNKGNFPGRFSGRQFSNSRSEMNVSTLELGDSALYLCASSLGAGQIYNEQFFGPGTRLTVL.

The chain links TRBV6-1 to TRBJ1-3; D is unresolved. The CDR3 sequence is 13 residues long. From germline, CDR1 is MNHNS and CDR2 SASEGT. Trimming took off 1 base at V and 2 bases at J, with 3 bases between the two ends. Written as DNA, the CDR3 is TGTGCCAGCAGTGAAGGGACTGGAAACACCATATATTTT. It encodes CASSEGTGNTIYF.

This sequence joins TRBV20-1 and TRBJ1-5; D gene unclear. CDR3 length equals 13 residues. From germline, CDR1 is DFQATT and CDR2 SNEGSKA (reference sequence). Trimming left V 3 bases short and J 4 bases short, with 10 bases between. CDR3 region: CSASVGENQPQHF. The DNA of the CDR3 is TGCAGTGCTAGTGTCGGGGAGAATCAGCCCCAGCATTTT.

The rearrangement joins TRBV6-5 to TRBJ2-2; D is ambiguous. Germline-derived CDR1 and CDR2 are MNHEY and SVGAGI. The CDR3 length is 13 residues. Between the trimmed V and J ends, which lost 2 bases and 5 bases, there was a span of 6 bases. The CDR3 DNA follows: TGTGCCAGCAGTTACCGAGCAACCGGGGAGCTGTTTTTT. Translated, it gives CASSYRATGELFF.

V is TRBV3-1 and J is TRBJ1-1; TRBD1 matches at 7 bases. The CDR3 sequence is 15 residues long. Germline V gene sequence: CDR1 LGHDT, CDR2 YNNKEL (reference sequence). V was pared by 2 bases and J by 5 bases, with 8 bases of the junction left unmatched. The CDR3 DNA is TGTGCCAGCAGCCAACGACCAGGGGGACTTACTGAAGCTTTCTTT. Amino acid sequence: CASSQRPGGLTEAFF.

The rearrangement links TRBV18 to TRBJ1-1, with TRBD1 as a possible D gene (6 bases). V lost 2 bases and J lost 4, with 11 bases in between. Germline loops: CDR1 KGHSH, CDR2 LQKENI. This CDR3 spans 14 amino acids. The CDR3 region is CASSPGGRVTEAFF. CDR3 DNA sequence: TGTGCCAGCTCACCAGGGGGCAGGGTCACTGAAGCTTTCTTT.